These 22 T cell receptor beta chains were sequenced from one sample in a study of blood T cells in healthy people across ages. It was with a sample-barcoded 5' primer and a J-beta primer mix that a second PCR of roughly 7 to 12 cycles was run. TCRdb redid the calling of the 5' RACE reads with MiXCR, one entry per CDR3 protein. This sample yields about 1.6 million distinct CDR3 sequences, of which about 35% are seen a single time; around 11% belongs to the top ten. Specimen: blood. The origin of the receptors is a woman in her 30s in good health.

This clonotype was seen more than once but under ten times. The V call is TRBV20-1, the J call TRBJ1-2; 8 bases line up with TRBD1. CDR3 length equals 15 residues. J lost 2 bases, V lost 5 bases, and 10 bases had no gene match. Germline CDR1 and CDR2: DFQATT and SNEGSKA (reference sequence). The CDR3 protein is CSAPRLRQGNYGYTF. DNA for the CDR3: TGCAGTGCTCCGAGGCTTCGACAGGGGAACTATGGCTACACCTTC.

This clonotype was counted many times. The chain has TRBV3-1 and TRBJ1-2, with D perhaps TRBD1 (6 bases). In germline, CDR1 is LGHDT, CDR2 YNNKEL (reference sequence). CDR3 length: 16 residues. Trimming left V 4 bases short and J 4 bases short, with 19 bases between. CDR3 sequence (DNA): TGTGCCAGCAGCCTCTCATTCCAGGGGACTCCCTATGGCTACACCTTC. Its protein is CASSLSFQGTPYGYTF.

This clonotype has just a few counts. The genes are TRBV6-6 and TRBJ2-3; D possibly corresponds to TRBD2 (5 bases). This CDR3 has 16 residues. Per germline, CDR1 MNHNY and CDR2 SVGAGI (reference sequence). V was pared by 6 bases and J by 0 bases, with 16 bases between. CDR3 residues: CASSPLRERSTDTQYF. CDR3 nucleotide sequence: TGTGCCAGCAGCCCATTAAGGGAGCGGAGCACAGATACGCAGTATTTT.

This sequence joins TRBV3-1 and TRBJ2-7; the D gene could be TRBD1 or TRBD2 (5 bases each). CDR1 and CDR2 from the germline V gene are LGHDT and YNNKEL (reference sequence). The V end lost 4 bases, the J end lost 2 bases, and 15 bases lay between the germline ends. The CDR3 is made up of 15 amino acids. CDR3 in amino acids: CASSPGTSTPYEQYF. CDR3 nucleotide sequence: TGTGCCAGCAGCCCCGGGACGTCAACTCCCTACGAGCAGTACTTC.

The chain recombines TRBV6-1 with TRBJ1-5; 8 bases match TRBD1. Germline V gives CDR1 MNHNS, CDR2 SASEGT. With 1 base clipped from V and 0 bases from J, the junction kept 5 bases outside the gene matches. The CDR3 has 17 residues. CDR3 bases: TGTGCCAGCAGTGAAGGACAGGGGAGATATAGCAATCAGCCCCAGCATTTT. Its protein is CASSEGQGRYSNQPQHF.

V and J are TRBV5-1 and TRBJ1-2; D gene ambiguous. Germline V gene sequence: CDR1 SGHRS, CDR2 YFSETQ. This CDR3 is built from 13 residues. Trimming took off 0 bases at V and 8 bases at J, with 11 bases between the two ends. The DNA for the CDR3 is TGCGCCAGCAGCTTGGGAAGCCTGGGGGGCTACACCTTC. Translated, it gives CASSLGSLGGYTF.

This chain links TRBV11-2 with TRBJ2-5; D might be TRBD1 (5 bases). The V end lost 0 bases, the J end lost 9 bases, and 17 bases lay between the germline ends. The CDR3 covers 15 residues. The germline V gene encodes CDR1 SGHAT and CDR2 FQNNGV. CDR3 sequence: CASSLDWAQEASQYF. CDR3 DNA: TGTGCCAGCAGCTTAGATTGGGCACAGGAAGCGTCCCAGTACTTC.

The J gene is TRBJ1-5, the V gene TRBV12-3 or TRBV12-4; D uncertain. This CDR3 is built from 14 residues. Between the trimmed V and J ends, which lost 1 base and 0 bases, there was a span of 4 bases. This CDR3 reads CASSLDDSNQPQHF. In nucleotides, the CDR3 is TGTGCCAGCAGTTTAGATGATAGCAATCAGCCCCAGCATTTT.

This chain links TRBV30 with TRBJ1-6, with D uncertain. Per the germline V gene, CDR1 is GTSNPN and CDR2 is SVGIG (reference sequence). This CDR3 contains 17 residues. Trimming removed 3 bases at V and 0 bases at J, with 15 bases between. CDR3 in amino acids: CAWRASWKSSYNSPLHF. The CDR3 DNA is TGTGCCTGGAGGGCCAGTTGGAAGAGCTCCTATAATTCACCCCTCCACTTT.

This clonotype came up a few times. The chain is built from TRBV5-1 and TRBJ1-5; a weak D match, TRBD1 (6 bases). Germline lookup yields CDR1 SGHRS and CDR2 YFSETQ. The CDR3 has 15 residues. Trimming stripped 0 bases from V and 3 bases from J, with 10 bases between. CDR3 in amino acids: CASSLEPGVNQPQHF. The CDR3 nucleotides read TGCGCCAGCAGCTTGGAGCCAGGGGTCAATCAGCCCCAGCATTTT.

This clonotype was seen only a few times. The rearrangement uses TRBV20-1 and TRBJ2-5; D is unresolved. Germline assignment: CDR1 DFQATT and CDR2 SNEGSKA (reference sequence). The CDR3 runs 11 residues. The V and J ends lost 6 bases and 5 bases respectively, with 10 bases between them. Written as DNA, the CDR3 is TGCAGTGCCATTCGGCAGGAGACCCAGTACTTC. Amino acid sequence: CSAIRQETQYF.

The table lists this clonotype with many counts. J is TRBJ2-7 and V is TRBV29-1; 7 positions agree with TRBD1. The V gene's germline CDR1 is SQVTM and CDR2 ANQGSEA. The trim removed 6 bases at V and 3 bases at J, leaving 5 bases unmatched. The CDR3 sequence is 12 residues long. The CDR3 region is CSVRDSGYEQYF. The CDR3 DNA is TGCAGCGTACGGGACAGCGGCTACGAGCAGTACTTC.

The chain has TRBV20-1 and TRBJ2-1; D perhaps matches TRBD2 (6 bases). The germline V and J ends were trimmed by 0 bases and 3 bases, with 15 bases remaining between them. The CDR3 length is 16 residues. Germline V CDR1 and CDR2: DFQATT, SNEGSKA (reference sequence). The CDR3 region is CSARDTREQGYNEQFF. CDR3 nucleotide sequence: TGCAGTGCTAGAGATACACGGGAGCAGGGCTACAATGAGCAGTTCTTC.

In this sample, this clonotype turned up a few times. This chain uses TRBV7-3 with TRBJ2-7, with a tentative D call TRBD2 (5 bases). V dropped 3 bases and J dropped 6 bases, with 18 bases sitting between them. The V gene's germline CDR1 is SGHTA and CDR2 FQGTGA. The CDR3 length is 15 residues. The CDR3 DNA follows: TGTGCCAGCAGCTTGTTTCTGGTGGGAGAGGGCGAGCAGTACTTC. This codes for CASSLFLVGEGEQYF.

This clonotype was counted a few times. The J gene is TRBJ2-1, the V gene TRBV7-3, with 12 bases fitting TRBD2. This CDR3 spans 15 amino acids. CDR1 and CDR2 (germline): SGHTA, FQGTGA. V lost 5 bases, J lost 5 bases, and 4 bases stayed unmatched. The CDR3 DNA is TGTGCCAGCAGCCTGACTAGCGGGGGTAACAATGAGCAGTTCTTC. As protein: CASSLTSGGNNEQFF.

This clonotype was recorded only once. J is TRBJ2-5 and V is TRBV11-1; 8 bases line up with TRBD2. This CDR3 has 15 residues. The junction had 17 bases not matched to a gene; V was cut back by 6 bases and J by 11 bases. The germline V gene has CDR1 SGHAT and CDR2 FQDESV (reference sequence). CDR3 in DNA: TGTGCCAGCAGTCTGGTGAGCGGGAGTAAAGATGAGCAGTACTTC. Amino acids: CASSLVSGSKDEQYF.

This clonotype has just a few counts. CDR3 sequence reads: CASSETDRGPEQFF. DNA for the CDR3: TGTGCCAGCAGTGAGACGGACAGGGGGCCTGAGCAGTTCTTC. The rearrangement uses TRBV6-1 and TRBJ2-1, with 11 bases that match TRBD1. The length of the CDR3 is 14 residues. V was clipped by 3 bases and J by 9 bases; unmatched bases: 4. The V gene's germline CDR1 is MNHNS and CDR2 SASEGT.

This rearrangement joins TRBV5-1 to TRBJ2-1, with a tentative D call TRBD1 (7 bases). Trimming took 0 bases from V and 8 from J, leaving 18 bases between them. CDR1 SGHRS and CDR2 YFSETQ come from the germline V gene. The CDR3 has 16 residues. This CDR3 reads CASSLEVRGERDEQFF. The CDR3 bases are TGCGCCAGCAGCTTGGAAGTCAGGGGGGAACGCGATGAGCAGTTCTTC.

This clonotype was found a few times. CDR3: CASSTEGQGTDTQYF. As DNA, the CDR3 is TGTGCCAGCAGTACTGAGGGACAAGGCACAGATACGCAGTATTTT. The genes are TRBV2 and TRBJ2-3; D is perhaps TRBD1 (6 bases). Trimming stripped 5 bases from V and 1 base from J, with 13 bases between. Germline V gene sequence: CDR1 SNHLY, CDR2 FYNNEI. CDR3 size: 15 residues. The full variable domain, its missing parts supplied by reference TRBV2 and TRBJ2-3, is EPEVTQTPSHQVTQMGQEVILRCVPISNHLYFYWYRQILGQKVEFLVSFYNNEISEKSEIFDDQFSVERPDGSNFTLKIRSTKLEDSAMYFCASSTEGQGTDTQYFGPGTRLTVL.

This clonotype was found a few times. The chain is built from TRBV11-3 and TRBJ1-1, with D uncertain. The germline V gene encodes CDR1 SGHNT and CDR2 YENEEA. CDR3 length: 16 residues. V lost 1 base to trimming and J lost 5 bases, with 17 bases between them. CDR3 region: CASSLGRGKGGTEAFF. The DNA of the CDR3 is TGTGCCAGCAGCTTAGGCCGAGGAAAGGGTGGGACTGAAGCTTTCTTT.

The chain is built from TRBV20-1 and TRBJ2-5; D is undetermined. V was pared by 6 bases and J by 4 bases, with 12 bases between. This CDR3 has 12 amino acids. The germline V gene has CDR1 DFQATT and CDR2 SNEGSKA (reference sequence). The CDR3 sequence is CSALPGSETQYF. CDR3 DNA sequence: TGCAGTGCCCTCCCGGGTTCAGAGACCCAGTACTTC.

As to this clonotype: An end of the junction differs from the germline gene, which may be a read error. V gene TRBV6-5 combines with J gene TRBJ2-7, with no clear D. CDR3 length: 16 residues. CDR1 is MNHEY, CDR2 SVGAGI, per germline. The CDR3 protein is CVSSSPGSASSYEQYF. The CDR3 DNA reads TGTGTCAGCAGTTCGCCCGGATCAGCTAGCTCCTACGAGCAGTACTTC.